The 25 T cell receptor beta chains in this list originate from one sample, sequenced in a study of human T cells and chemical hapten exposure. Each CDR3 protein gets one entry after TCRdb re-called the RACE reads with MiXCR. The table shows roughly 100,000 distinct CDR3 sequences, with about 12% occurring only once. Time point of the sample: pre-sensitization, week 0. This sample's treatment: therapeutic diphenylcyclopropenone sensitization with weekly scalp DPC. The specimen was whole blood, collected in connection with sensitization to the hapten diphenylcyclopropenone (DPC). These receptor sequences come from a woman aged 50 to 60 with alopecia areata. Some clones in this sample may be carry-over from other donors' samples.

In its sample, this clonotype was seen many times. The rearrangement links TRBV15 to TRBJ2-1, with a weak D call TRBD1 (5 bases). The V gene lost 0 bases and the J gene lost 6 bases, with 9 bases spanning the gap. Germline assignment: CDR1 LNHNV and CDR2 YYDKDF (reference sequence). This CDR3 is 14 amino acids long. CDR3 coding DNA: TGTGCCACCAGCAGAGACAGGGCCGTCAATGAGCAGTTCTTC. Protein: CATSRDRAVNEQFF.

The chain is built from TRBV7-9 and TRBJ2-7; D unclear. The V gene lost 5 bases and the J gene lost 3 bases, with 11 bases spanning the gap. Per germline, CDR1 SEHNR and CDR2 FQNEAQ (reference sequence). The CDR3 is 13 amino acids. The DNA for the CDR3 is TGTGCCAGCAGCCCTGGGGAAGGCTACGAGCAGTACTTC. Translation: CASSPGEGYEQYF.

This chain uses TRBV11-1 with TRBJ2-7; D not certain. This CDR3 spans 14 amino acids. The ends were cut back, 6 bases at V and 0 bases at J, with 12 bases in the middle. CDR1 SGHAT and CDR2 FQDESV come from the germline V gene (reference sequence). The CDR3: CASRVGGSSYEQYF. The CDR3 nucleotides read TGTGCCAGCAGAGTTGGCGGAAGCTCCTACGAGCAGTACTTC.

The table lists this clonotype with a few counts. V is TRBV7-9 and J is TRBJ2-5; 7 bases match TRBD1. Unmatched junction bases numbered 3, after V lost 1 base and J lost 4 bases. The CDR3 loop spans 14 amino acids. CDR1 SEHNR and CDR2 FQNEAQ come from the germline V gene (reference sequence). CDR3 in DNA: TGTGCCAGCAGCTTAGACAGGGGCCTAGAGACCCAGTACTTC. Translating it yields CASSLDRGLETQYF.

In this sample, this clonotype turned up a few times. For the CDR3, the DNA is TGCAGTGCTCCAATAGCGGGAGCGAATGAGCAGTTCTTC. The encoded protein is CSAPIAGANEQFF. This chain links TRBV20-1 with TRBJ2-1; TRBD2 agrees at 9 bases. This CDR3 contains 13 residues. The germline gives CDR1 DFQATT, CDR2 SNEGSKA (reference sequence). The ends lost 5 bases at V and 7 bases at J; junction bases unmatched: 6.

This rearrangement joins TRBV7-2 to TRBJ1-1; D gene uncertain. Trimming left V 5 bases short and J 1 base short, with 14 bases between. Germline CDR1 reads SGHTA; CDR2 reads FQGNSA. CDR3 length: 15 amino acids. The CDR3 loop is CASSLQRSANTEAFF. Here the CDR3 DNA reads TGTGCCAGCAGCCTACAGAGGTCGGCGAACACTGAAGCTTTCTTT.

This sequence joins TRBV7-2 and TRBJ1-5, with D maybe TRBD1 (6 bases). There are 14 residues in the CDR3. CDR1 and CDR2 from the germline V gene are SGHTA and FQGNSA. Trimming took off 8 bases at V and 8 bases at J, with 19 bases between the two ends. CDR3 DNA sequence: TGTGCCAGCGGGGGATCAGGGGTTCGGAAGCCCCAGCATTTT. This translates into CASGGSGVRKPQHF.

The rearrangement uses TRBV20-1 and TRBJ2-7, with TRBD2 identical over 7 bases. CDR3 length: 14 amino acids. V lost 7 bases to trimming and J lost 2 bases; unmatched junction nucleotides: 11. Looked up from germline, CDR1 is DFQATT and CDR2 is SNEGSKA (reference sequence). For the CDR3, the DNA is TGCAGTGTCGCAAGCGGGAAGGGCCCCTACGAGCAGTACTTC. Residues: CSVASGKGPYEQYF.

This clonotype appeared many times. The chain employs TRBV5-4 and TRBJ2-1; 9 bases match TRBD1. Germline lookup yields CDR1 SGHNT and CDR2 YYREEE (reference sequence). J lost 6 bases, V lost 0 bases, and 7 bases had no gene match. The CDR3 has 16 residues. For the CDR3, the DNA is TGTGCCAGCAGCTTGGGGGACAGGGAAGCTAGCAATGAGCAGTTCTTC. It codes for CASSLGDREASNEQFF.

This clonotype was counted many times. The V call is TRBV19, the J call TRBJ2-7; D is possibly TRBD1 (6 bases). The CDR3 consists of 14 residues. Trimming removed 7 bases from V and 0 bases from J, with 13 bases in between. CDR1 and CDR2 from the germline V gene are LNHDA and SQIVND (reference sequence). CDR3 DNA: TGTGCCAGTAAACAGGGCTACAGCTCCTACGAGCAGTACTTC. It specifies CASKQGYSSYEQYF.

V gene TRBV28 combines with J gene TRBJ2-3; 8 bases are a match to TRBD2. The germline V gene encodes CDR1 MDHEN and CDR2 SYDVKM. Germline trimming cut 6 bases from V and 6 bases from J; bases unmatched to any gene: 11. This CDR3 contains 15 residues. The CDR3 DNA sequence: TGTGCCAGCAGCTCGTCCGGGAGGGATAGCGATACGCAGTATTTT. Protein: CASSSSGRDSDTQYF.

This clonotype was counted between two and nine times. V and J are TRBV2 and TRBJ1-6, with D unresolved. Trimming left V 7 bases short and J 8 bases short, with 9 bases between. CDR3 size: 12 residues. Looked up from germline, CDR1 is SNHLY and CDR2 is FYNNEI. The CDR3 DNA reads TGTGCCAGCACCCGACGGGATTCACCCCTCCACTTT. This gives the protein CASTRRDSPLHF.

This clonotype was detected a few times. The CDR3 here is CASSRRQGRDEKLFF. CDR3 coding DNA: TGTGCCAGCAGTAGGAGACAGGGCCGGGATGAAAAACTGTTTTTT. The V and J genes are TRBV6-6 and TRBJ1-4; TRBD1 aligns across 7 bases. This CDR3 has 15 residues. The V and J ends lost 5 bases and 6 bases, in that order; junction bases with no gene match: 9. CDR1 and CDR2 (germline): MNHNY, SVGAGI (reference sequence).

The gene calls are TRBV7-2 and TRBJ1-5, with a weak D call TRBD1 (5 bases). CDR1 SGHTA and CDR2 FQGNSA come from the germline V gene. Deletions cut 1 base from V and 4 bases from J, with 11 bases between. The CDR3 covers 15 residues. The DNA of the CDR3 is TGTGCCAGCAGCTTAGGTGGGACTAGGAATCAGCCCCAGCATTTT. Residues: CASSLGGTRNQPQHF. The full variable domain, rest sourced from reference TRBV7-2 and TRBJ1-5, is GAGVSQSPSNKVTEKGKDVELRCDPISGHTALYWYRQSLGQGLEFLIYFQGNSAPDKSGLPSDRFSAERTGGSVSTLTIQRTQQEDSAVYLCASSLGGTRNQPQHFGDGTRLSIL.

This chain joins TRBV4-2 and TRBJ2-1; 7 bases agree with TRBD2. CDR3 length: 16 amino acids. Trimming took 0 bases from V and 2 from J; bases not matched to a gene: 4. The germline CDR1 and CDR2 sequences are LGHNA and YNFKEQ. This CDR3 reads CASSQDTSAAYNEQFF. As DNA, the CDR3 is TGTGCCAGCAGCCAAGATACTAGCGCTGCCTACAATGAGCAGTTCTTC.

This clonotype has ten or more counts. This sequence joins TRBV29-1 and TRBJ2-1; perhaps D is TRBD1 or TRBD2 (5 bases each). The length of the CDR3 is 11 residues. Per the germline V gene, CDR1 is SQVTM and CDR2 is ANQGSEA. CDR3: CGGTAYNEQFF. CDR3 DNA sequence: TGCGGGGGAACCGCCTACAATGAGCAGTTCTTC.

This sequence joins TRBV12-3 or TRBV12-4 and TRBJ2-3; D is perhaps TRBD1 or TRBD2 (5 bases each). There are 13 residues in the CDR3. V was shortened by 5 bases and J by 2 bases, with 8 bases between the two germline ends. The CDR3 region has the DNA TGTGCCAGCAGTCGGGACCACACAGATACGCAGTATTTT. Translation: CASSRDHTDTQYF.

This clonotype was observed a few times. The chain links TRBV4-2 to TRBJ2-1; 8 bases are a match to TRBD2. This CDR3 is 17 amino acids long. Germline assignment: CDR1 LGHNA and CDR2 YNFKEQ. With V trimmed by 1 base and J by 1 base, 6 bases remained unmatched. The CDR3 DNA sequence: TGTGCCAGCAGCCAAGGTCCAGCGGGAGAATCCTACAATGAGCAGTTCTTC. Its translation: CASSQGPAGESYNEQFF.

V and J are TRBV20-1 and TRBJ2-5; 10 bases match TRBD1. The CDR3 consists of 14 residues. With V trimmed by 2 bases and J by 7 bases, 7 bases remained unmatched. Per germline, CDR1 DFQATT and CDR2 SNEGSKA (reference sequence). This CDR3 reads CSARPGQGGLTQYF. CDR3 DNA sequence: TGCAGTGCTAGACCTGGACAGGGGGGCTTGACCCAGTACTTC.

In its sample, this clonotype was seen many times. The J gene is TRBJ1-5, the V gene TRBV20-1, with D perhaps matching TRBD1 (5 bases). The CDR3 contains 13 residues. Germline loops: CDR1 DFQATT, CDR2 SNEGSKA (reference sequence). V shed 1 base and J shed 5 bases, with 9 bases lying between them. The CDR3 coding sequence is TGCAGTGCTAGAGTGACGGGGGATCAGCCCCAGCATTTT. Its translation: CSARVTGDQPQHF.

V usage is TRBV18 and J usage is TRBJ2-7, with D uncertain. CDR1 is KGHSH and CDR2 is LQKENI in the germline V gene. The germline V and J ends were trimmed by 1 base and 7 bases, with 11 bases remaining between them. The CDR3 is 13 residues long. CDR3: CASSPQSTREQYF. The CDR3 coding sequence is TGTGCCAGCTCACCACAATCCACGAGGGAGCAGTACTTC.

V usage is TRBV4-3 and J usage is TRBJ2-1; 10 positions match TRBD2. V shed 0 bases and J 4 bases; nucleotides not matched to a gene: 9. Looked up from germline, CDR1 is LGHNA and CDR2 is YSLEER. The CDR3 contains 18 residues. The CDR3 DNA reads TGCGCCAGCAGCCAAGATGGTAGCGGGGGGACAACGTACAATGAGCAGTTCTTC. Amino acids: CASSQDGSGGTTYNEQFF.

The chain is built from TRBV6-2 or TRBV6-3 and TRBJ1-1, with a tentative D call TRBD1 (5 bases). Per the germline V gene, CDR1 is MNHEY and CDR2 is SVGEGT. V was clipped by 6 bases and J by 0 bases, with 11 bases between them. The CDR3 covers 14 residues. CDR3 residues: CASRMGRLNTEAFF. The CDR3 region has the DNA TGTGCCAGCAGGATGGGACGCTTGAACACTGAAGCTTTCTTT.

This clonotype was seen repeatedly, ten times or more. One end of the junction is discordant with germline, which a read error may explain. The chain couples TRBV7-7 to TRBJ2-7; unclear D gene. The length of the CDR3 is 14 residues. Looked up from germline, CDR1 is SSHAT and CDR2 is FNYEAQ (reference sequence). Here the CDR3 reads CASSPLHGVYEQYF. The CDR3 region has the DNA TGTGCTAGCAGCCCCCTCCACGGCGTCTACGAGCAGTACTTC.

This clonotype was seen repeatedly, ten times or more. The chain uses TRBV6-6 and TRBJ2-7; maybe TRBD1 (5 bases). The V gene lost 4 bases and the J gene lost 6 bases, with 19 bases spanning the gap. The CDR3 sequence is 15 residues long. Germline CDR1 MNHNY, CDR2 SVGAGI (reference sequence). The CDR3 sequence is CASSSYPGLRGEQYF. CDR3 in DNA: TGTGCCAGCAGTTCATATCCGGGCCTAAGGGGCGAGCAGTACTTC.